These 14 T cell receptor beta chains were all obtained from the same sample, sequenced in a study of tumor-infiltrating lymphocytes in primary liver carcinoma. The input was roughly 0.5 ug total RNA; TCR beta cDNA was made from it with a constant-region primer. Investigators got TCR beta libraries out of three nested multiplex PCR rounds, done with slightly modified ARM-PCR. Amplification in the first two PCR rounds was performed using TRBV1-TRBV30 forward primers and a C-beta reverse primer for 10 cycles each. A single record per CDR3 protein comes from TCRdb applying MiXCR to the multiplex PCR reads. In the table there are 300,000 to 400,000 distinct CDR3 sequences, about 65% of which are singletons. Out of unsorted whole blood came the blood RNA, and germline DNA was extracted as well. What was sequenced was peripheral blood. These receptors were collected from a man aged 35 to 55 with primary liver carcinoma and hepatitis B virus infection.

For this clonotype: A much larger clone sits a single nucleotide away, making a read error possible. The chain links TRBV6-5 to TRBJ2-2; D ambiguous. The length of the CDR3 is 15 residues. Germline V gene lookup returns CDR1 MNHEY and CDR2 SVGAGI. In nucleotides, the CDR3 is TGTGCCAACAGTAAGACTGCCGGCGTTCCCGGGGAGCTGTTTTTT. Its protein is CANSKTAGVPGELFF.

As for this clonotype: This may arise from a read error, as a much more abundant clone is one base away. The rearrangement links TRBV4-1 to TRBJ1-4, with a possible D match to TRBD1 (5 bases). This CDR3 is built from 14 residues. Trimming left V 7 bases short and J 5 bases short, with 14 bases between. Germline V gene lookup returns CDR1 MGHRA and CDR2 YSYEKL. The DNA of the CDR3 is TGCGCCAGCAACCTTGGGACGGCGAATGAAAAACTGTTTTTT. Translation: CASNLGTANEKLFF.

About this clonotype itself: A much larger clonotype is one base distant, so this may be a read error. V is TRBV10-3 and J is TRBJ2-3, with a weak D call TRBD2 (5 bases). Germline CDR1 reads ENHRY; CDR2 reads SYGVKD. This CDR3 is built from 16 residues. CDR3 sequence reads: CAISEAPSHRTDTLYF. In nucleotides, the CDR3 is TGTGCCATCAGTGAGGCCCCTAGCCACCGCACAGATACGCTGTATTTT.

There are many counts of this clonotype. The chain carries TRBV29-1 and TRBJ2-6; tentatively, D is TRBD1 (5 bases). Trimming took off 0 bases at V and 1 base at J, with 7 bases between the two ends. Germline-derived CDR1 and CDR2 are SQVTM and ANQGSEA. The CDR3 has 15 amino acids. The CDR3 protein is CSVEDPGSGANVLTF. Written as DNA, the CDR3 is TGCAGCGTTGAAGATCCAGGGTCTGGGGCCAACGTCCTGACTTTC.

The chain links TRBV29-1 to TRBJ2-1; D is possibly TRBD2 (5 bases). Germline CDR1 and CDR2: SQVTM and ANQGSEA. The CDR3 has 16 amino acids. The germline V and J ends were trimmed by 0 bases and 8 bases, with 20 bases remaining between them. The CDR3 DNA sequence: TGCAGCGTTGAAGATCTCGGAGCGGCAGCCCTAGATGAGCAGTTCTTC. Translation: CSVEDLGAAALDEQFF.

Note on this clonotype: The conserved phenylalanine or tryptophan is not found at the CDR3 terminus, so this likely reflects a read error. The V call is TRBV29-1, the J call TRBJ2-7; no firm D call. The CDR3 totals 13 residues. Germline CDR1 reads SQVTM; CDR2 reads ANQGSEA. The V and J ends lost 6 bases and 4 bases respectively, with 16 bases between them. The CDR3, as DNA: TGCAGCGTCCGGGCCACCCCATGGTACGAGCAGTACTTA. It is translated as CSVRATPWYEQYL.

Comment on this clonotype: Sequence at one end of the junction differs from germline and may be a read error. The CDR3 sequence is CASNDLERGLTGGLFF. CDR3 nucleotides: TGCGCCAGCAACGATCTGGAAAGGGGGTTAACAGGGGGGCTGTTTTTT. This rearrangement joins TRBV4-1 to TRBJ2-2, with 8 bases aligning to TRBD1. The germline V gene has CDR1 MGHRA and CDR2 YSYEKL. The CDR3 loop spans 16 amino acids.

With regard to this clonotype: This sequence may be a read error, since a much larger clone differs from it by one base. Since the CDR3 does not end with the conserved phenylalanine or tryptophan, this likely comes from a read error. The CDR3, as DNA: TGCGCCAGCAGCCAAGAATTTGGAGCTAGCGGGAGTAGGGATGAGCAGTTCATC. Protein product: CASSQEFGASGSRDEQFI. The chain uses TRBV4-1 and TRBJ2-1; 10 positions agree with TRBD2. The ends lost 0 bases at V and 8 bases at J; junction bases unmatched: 13. Germline V gene data show CDR1 as MGHRA and CDR2 as YSYEKL. The CDR3 extends over 18 amino acids.

This clonotype appeared many times. The V call is TRBV5-4, the J call TRBJ2-1, with 11 bases fitting TRBD2. CDR1 and CDR2 (germline): SGHNT, YYREEE (reference sequence). This CDR3 is built from 15 residues. V lost 0 bases to trimming and J lost 9 bases; unmatched junction nucleotides: 5. The CDR3 sequence: CASSLVLAGVGEQFF. CDR3 sequence (DNA): TGTGCCAGCAGCTTGGTACTAGCGGGAGTGGGTGAGCAGTTCTTC.

As concerns this clonotype: A clone one base away is much larger, so this may be a read error. CDR3 sequence: CARSYELAGVSGELFF. In nucleotides, the CDR3 is TGTGCCAGGAGTTACGAACTAGCGGGAGTAAGCGGGGAGCTGTTTTTT. The chain carries TRBV6-5 and TRBJ2-2; TRBD2 agrees at 11 bases. The germline gives CDR1 MNHEY, CDR2 SVGAGI. CDR3 size: 16 residues.

This clonotype was recorded at least ten times. CDR3: CASSSYPLLAGEDTGELFF. In DNA form, the CDR3 reads TGTGCCAGCAGCTCTTATCCTCTACTAGCGGGAGAGGACACCGGGGAGCTGTTTTTT. This chain joins TRBV11-2 and TRBJ2-2, with 11 bases fitting TRBD2. In germline, CDR1 is SGHAT, CDR2 FQNNGV. J lost 3 bases, V lost 4 bases, and 13 bases had no gene match. The CDR3 has 19 amino acids.

The chain employs TRBV28 and TRBJ2-1; a possible D gene is TRBD2 (5 bases). CDR3 length: 11 amino acids. V lost 10 bases and J lost 10, with 14 bases in between. The V gene's germline CDR1 is MDHEN and CDR2 SYDVKM. The DNA for the CDR3 is TGTGCCACCGATGGGTCGGGGGAGCAGTTCTTC. This codes for CATDGSGEQFF.

This clonotype came up a few times. One end of the junction varies from germline; a read error may be responsible. The J gene is TRBJ2-2, the V gene TRBV11-3, with 7 positions matching TRBD2. The CDR3 has 16 residues. CDR1 is SGHNT, CDR2 YENEEA, per germline. CDR3: CASSYRRLAATEELSF. CDR3 coding DNA: TGTGCCAGCAGCTATCGGAGACTAGCTGCCACCGAGGAGCTGTCTTTT.

The V call is TRBV11-2, the J call TRBJ2-3; 13 nucleotides line up with TRBD2. V dropped 8 bases and J dropped 5; count of bases not matched to a gene: 7. Germline assignment: CDR1 SGHAT and CDR2 FQNNGV. CDR3 length: 15 amino acids. CDR3 loop: CASPSGLAGVDTQYF. The CDR3 DNA reads TGTGCCAGCCCCTCCGGACTAGCGGGAGTAGATACGCAGTATTTT.